One and the same sample provided the 27 T cell receptor beta chains below, sequenced in a study of beta chain features in type 1 diabetes. The isolated RNA, all of it, was reverse transcribed, so expressed TCRB transcripts were what got sequenced. Repertoires were generated with immunoSEQ multiplex PCR, while TCRdb's copy carries only in-frame clones and drops some. The data contain about 290,000 clones, 7% to 9% of them singletons. Sequencing used central memory CD4+ T cells from blood. These receptors all come from a woman aged 18-35 years in good health.

The table lists this clone with many counts. The chain joins TRBV7-2 to TRBJ2-3; D gene uncertain. CDR3 length equals 15 residues. Germline CDR1 reads SGHTA; CDR2 reads FQGNSA. Trimming left V 5 bases short and J 3 bases short, with 15 bases between. The chain's CDR3 is CASSPAPLGTDTQYF. DNA of the CDR3: TGTGCCAGCAGCCCAGCCCCCCTAGGGACAGATACGCAGTATTTT.

This clone was recorded a few times. This chain links TRBV5-6 with TRBJ2-7; TRBD1 matches 10 bases. After removal of 4 bases from V and 5 bases from J, the junction contained 6 bases not matched to a gene. The CDR3 has 14 residues. Germline V gene data show CDR1 as SGHDT and CDR2 as YYEEEE. In DNA, the CDR3 is TGTGCCAGCAGCGCAGACAGGGGGCTCGACGAGCAGTACTTC. Protein product: CASSADRGLDEQYF.

This chain joins TRBV5-4 and TRBJ2-5, with 8 bases matching TRBD2. The CDR3 consists of 14 residues. The V and J ends lost 2 bases and 3 bases, in that order; junction bases with no gene match: 3. Germline assignment: CDR1 SGHNT and CDR2 YYREEE (reference sequence). The CDR3 loop is CASSFSGAKETQYF. The DNA for the CDR3 is TGTGCCAGCAGCTTTAGCGGGGCAAAAGAGACCCAGTACTTC.

This clone has just a few counts. The V and J genes are TRBV6-5 and TRBJ1-6; D gene uncertain. V dropped 6 bases and J dropped 7 bases, with 16 bases sitting between them. The CDR3 is 15 residues long. Germline CDR1 MNHEY, CDR2 SVGAGI. In nucleotides, the CDR3 is TGTGCCAGCAGGCGGGAGTTGTTACCCAATTCACCCCTCCACTTT. This codes for CASRRELLPNSPLHF.

The sample holds a few counts of this clone. The genes are TRBV27 and TRBJ2-7; 10 bases align to TRBD1. Germline lookup yields CDR1 MNHEY and CDR2 SMNVEV (reference sequence). V dropped 3 bases and J dropped 3; count of bases not matched to a gene: 2. The CDR3 totals 14 residues. The CDR3 bases are TGTGCCAGCAGTTTTCGGGACAGGGGCTACGAGCAGTACTTC. It translates to CASSFRDRGYEQYF.

A few counts support this clone. The rearrangement links TRBV7-6 to TRBJ2-3, with D uncertain. V lost 1 base and J lost 5, with 10 bases in between. CDR1 SGHVS and CDR2 FNYEAQ come from the germline V gene. The CDR3 spans 14 residues. CDR3 loop: CASSLVSSIDTQYF. The CDR3 nucleotides are TGTGCCAGCAGCTTAGTGTCCAGTATAGATACGCAGTATTTT.

There are many counts of this clone. The rearrangement joins TRBV7-9 to TRBJ2-3; D may correspond to TRBD1 or TRBD2 (5 bases each). The CDR3 sequence is 13 residues long. Trimming left V 4 bases short and J 4 bases short, with 9 bases between. The V gene's germline CDR1 is SEHNR and CDR2 FQNEAQ (reference sequence). This CDR3 is CASSSRGADTQYF. The CDR3 nucleotides read TGTGCCAGCAGCTCCCGAGGGGCAGATACGCAGTATTTT.

The rearrangement joins TRBV14 to TRBJ2-1, with 8 bases fitting TRBD2. V was pared by 2 bases and J by 5 bases, with 14 bases of the junction left unmatched. The germline gives CDR1 SGHDN, CDR2 FVKESK. CDR3 length equals 18 residues. CDR3 coding DNA: TGTGCCAGCAGCCAAAGGAGTGGCGGGGGGCCCACGCACAATGAGCAGTTCTTC. Translated, it gives CASSQRSGGGPTHNEQFF.

This clone was seen more than once but under ten times. The J gene is TRBJ2-6, the V gene TRBV11-2; D ambiguous. Germline CDR1 and CDR2: SGHAT and FQNNGV. The CDR3 covers 14 residues. Trimming took 6 bases from V and 3 from J, leaving 9 bases between them. The CDR3 here is CASSYLYGANVLTF. For the CDR3, the DNA is TGTGCCAGCAGTTACTTGTATGGGGCCAACGTCCTGACTTTC.

V is TRBV9 and J is TRBJ2-2; D remains unclear. The germline V gene has CDR1 SGDLS and CDR2 YYNGEE. CDR3 length: 15 residues. V lost 0 bases and J 3 bases, leaving 9 bases between the germline ends. DNA for the CDR3: TGTGCCAGCAGCGTAGAAGGGATTGACACCGGGGAGCTGTTTTTT. Translating gives CASSVEGIDTGELFF.

In its sample, this clone was seen a few times. V gene TRBV28 combines with J gene TRBJ1-1, with D perhaps TRBD1 (5 bases). CDR3 size: 14 residues. Trimming pared 5 bases from V and 11 bases from J, leaving 21 bases between. CDR1 is MDHEN and CDR2 is SYDVKM in the germline V gene. For the CDR3, the DNA is TGTGCCAGCAGTGAAACCGGGACGAAAGGTGTGGCTTTCTTT. Translating gives CASSETGTKGVAFF.

The chain couples TRBV14 to TRBJ1-5; D call uncertain. The CDR3 extends over 15 amino acids. Germline lookup yields CDR1 SGHDN and CDR2 FVKESK. The V gene lost 1 base and the J gene lost 0 bases, with 7 bases spanning the gap. CDR3 residues: CASSQGGYSNQPQHF. DNA of the CDR3: TGTGCCAGCAGCCAAGGCGGATATAGCAATCAGCCCCAGCATTTT.

This clone came up once. J is TRBJ1-2 and V is TRBV27, with D possibly matching TRBD1 (6 bases). CDR3 length equals 12 residues. V was trimmed by 6 bases and J by 8 bases, leaving 13 bases between them. Germline lookup yields CDR1 MNHEY and CDR2 SMNVEV (reference sequence). This CDR3 is CASRDTGRGYTF. The CDR3 nucleotides are TGTGCCAGCAGAGACACAGGGCGCGGCTACACCTTC.

This clone has at least ten counts. The CDR3 loop reads CASSKGTVNTGELFF. The CDR3 DNA reads TGCGCCAGCAGCAAGGGGACAGTGAACACCGGGGAGCTGTTTTTT. This chain links TRBV5-1 with TRBJ2-2, with 7 bases fitting TRBD1. V shed 4 bases and J 1 base; nucleotides not matched to a gene: 4. The CDR3 length is 15 residues. Germline CDR1 and CDR2: SGHRS and YFSETQ. The full variable domain, in which reference TRBV5-1 and TRBJ2-2 provide the parts outside the CDR3, is KAGVTQTPRYLIKTRGQQVTLSCSPISGHRSVSWYQQTPGQGLQFLFEYFSETQRNKGNFPGRFSGRQFSNSRSEMNVSTLELGDSALYLCASSKGTVNTGELFFGEGSRLTVL.

The rearrangement links TRBV2 to TRBJ2-6; D is ambiguous. The CDR3 is 15 amino acids. V lost 8 bases and J lost 2, with 13 bases in between. Germline CDR1 SNHLY, CDR2 FYNNEI. The DNA for the CDR3 is TGTGCCAGCTTGGCAGCAGACCCTGGGGCCAACGTCCTGACTTTC. It translates to CASLAADPGANVLTF.

This clone was found a few times. The chain employs TRBV7-2 and TRBJ1-3, with unresolved D. The CDR3 extends over 13 amino acids. Trimming shortened V by 5 bases and J by 0 bases, and 5 bases separated the two germline ends. Germline values: CDR1 SGHTA, CDR2 FQGNSA. Here the CDR3 reads CASSRTSGNTIYF. The CDR3 DNA reads TGTGCCAGCAGCCGGACCTCTGGAAACACCATATATTTT.

The table lists this clone with many counts. CDR3 DNA: TGTGCCAGCAGTAACGCCGGGACCCCTAGGAAGTTCTTC. It yields the protein CASSNAGTPRKFF. J is TRBJ2-1 and V is TRBV28; perhaps D is TRBD1 or TRBD2 (5 bases each). Deletions cut 5 bases from V and 14 bases from J, with 19 bases between. Germline V CDR1 and CDR2: MDHEN, SYDVKM. The CDR3 has 13 amino acids.

The chain carries TRBV7-2 and TRBJ2-1; TRBD2 is a possible D gene (6 bases). The germline gives CDR1 SGHTA, CDR2 FQGNSA. V was cut by 5 bases and J by 7 bases, with 15 bases left in between. This CDR3 has 14 amino acids. The CDR3 protein is CASSPVRRANEQFF. CDR3 DNA: TGTGCCAGCAGCCCCGTTAGGAGGGCTAATGAGCAGTTCTTC. Based on the CDR3 plus reference TRBV7-2 and TRBJ2-1, the full variable domain is GAGVSQSPSNKVTEKGKDVELRCDPISGHTALYWYRQSLGQGLEFLIYFQGNSAPDKSGLPSDRFSAERTGGSVSTLTIQRTQQEDSAVYLCASSPVRRANEQFFGPGTRLTVL.

This clone was seen many times. The rearrangement links TRBV5-4 to TRBJ2-6; D is unresolved. This CDR3 contains 15 residues. V lost 0 bases and J lost 0, with 4 bases in between. The germline CDR1 and CDR2 sequences are SGHNT and YYREEE (reference sequence). The CDR3 protein is CASSLEDSGANVLTF. In DNA, the CDR3 is TGTGCCAGCAGCTTGGAAGACTCTGGGGCCAACGTCCTGACTTTC.

The chain uses TRBV2 and TRBJ1-5; 8 bases agree with TRBD1. Germline V gives CDR1 SNHLY, CDR2 FYNNEI. The CDR3 is 15 amino acids. V lost 4 bases and J lost 1; bases outside the gene matches: 3. CDR3 amino acids: CASSGRGPSNQPQHF. CDR3 bases: TGTGCCAGCAGTGGCAGGGGGCCGAGCAATCAGCCCCAGCATTTT.

A few counts support this clone. The V and J genes are TRBV7-3 and TRBJ2-1, with 7 bases that match TRBD2. J gave up 5 bases and V 2 bases, and 6 bases lay outside the gene matches. CDR1 and CDR2 (germline): SGHTA, FQGTGA. CDR3 length: 15 amino acids. CDR3: CASSLAGTNNNEQFF. In DNA, the CDR3 is TGTGCCAGCAGCTTAGCCGGGACTAACAACAATGAGCAGTTCTTC.

Points on this clone: Distinct nucleotide sequences in the sample also encode this CDR3. The rearrangement links TRBV4-2 to TRBJ2-7; D not resolved. Trimming shortened V by 1 base and J by 3 bases, and 4 bases separated the two germline ends. The CDR3 consists of 12 residues. Germline CDR1 is LGHNA and CDR2 is YNFKEQ. Here the CDR3 DNA reads TGTGCCAGCAGCCAAGCTGGCTACGAGCAGTACTTC. Amino acid sequence: CASSQAGYEQYF.

V usage is TRBV5-1 and J usage is TRBJ1-1, with D unclear. Germline CDR1 and CDR2: SGHRS and YFSETQ. The V end was cut by 2 bases, the J end by 5 bases, with 10 bases between. This CDR3 region has 13 residues. This CDR3 reads CASSLSGPTEAFF. For the CDR3, the DNA is TGCGCCAGCAGCTTATCCGGCCCTACTGAAGCTTTCTTT.

This clone occurred a few times. This sequence joins TRBV4-1 and TRBJ1-3, with a tentative D call TRBD1 (5 bases). Trimming stripped 7 bases from V and 2 bases from J, with 15 bases between. Germline loops: CDR1 MGHRA, CDR2 YSYEKL. The CDR3 contains 15 residues. CDR3 in DNA: TGCGCCAGCAAGCCAGTACAGGTCGCTGGAAACACCATATATTTT. Translating gives CASKPVQVAGNTIYF.

The CDR3 region has the DNA TGTGCCAGCAGCTTTCCGGGACAGGGGATATACGGCTACACCTTC. Translating it yields CASSFPGQGIYGYTF. This chain joins TRBV2 and TRBJ1-2; 10 bases align to TRBD1. CDR3 length: 15 residues. Trimming took 6 bases from V and 8 from J; bases not matched to a gene: 12. Germline V gene lookup returns CDR1 SNHLY and CDR2 FYNNEI.

The chain is built from TRBV7-3 and TRBJ2-3; 9 bases are a match to TRBD1. Losses at the gene ends were 0 bases for V and 2 bases for J; bases not matched to a gene: 9. Germline CDR1 and CDR2: SGHTA and FQGTGA. The CDR3 length is 18 residues. The CDR3 DNA reads TGTGCCAGCAGCTTAACCCCTTGGGGACAGGGTAACACAGATACGCAGTATTTT. It specifies CASSLTPWGQGNTDTQYF.

V is TRBV19 and J is TRBJ2-7; tentative D call: TRBD2 (6 bases). Germline-derived CDR1 and CDR2 are LNHDA and SQIVND (reference sequence). Trimming shortened V by 1 base and J by 5 bases, and 21 bases separated the two germline ends. This CDR3 comprises 17 residues. CDR3 bases: TGTGCCAGTAGTATAGTCCCGATCCACCCGGGAGAAGACGAGCAGTACGTC. This gives the protein CASSIVPIHPGEDEQYV.